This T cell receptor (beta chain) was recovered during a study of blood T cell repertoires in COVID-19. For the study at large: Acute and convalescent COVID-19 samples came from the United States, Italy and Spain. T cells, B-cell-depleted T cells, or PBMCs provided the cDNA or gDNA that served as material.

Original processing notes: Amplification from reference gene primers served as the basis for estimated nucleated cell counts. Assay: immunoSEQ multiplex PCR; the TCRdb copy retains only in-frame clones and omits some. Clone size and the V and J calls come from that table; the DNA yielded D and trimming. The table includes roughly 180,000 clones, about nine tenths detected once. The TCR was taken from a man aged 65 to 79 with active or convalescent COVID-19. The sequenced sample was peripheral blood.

The CDR3 nucleotides are TGTGCCAGCAGTCGGGACTATCTCCAAGAGACCCAGTACTTC. It codes for CASSRDYLQETQYF. The chain recombines TRBV7-2 with TRBJ2-5; 7 nucleotides align to TRBD2. CDR1 is SGHTA and CDR2 is FQGNSA in the germline V gene. The CDR3 covers 14 residues. J lost 1 base, V lost 6 bases, and 5 bases had no gene match.